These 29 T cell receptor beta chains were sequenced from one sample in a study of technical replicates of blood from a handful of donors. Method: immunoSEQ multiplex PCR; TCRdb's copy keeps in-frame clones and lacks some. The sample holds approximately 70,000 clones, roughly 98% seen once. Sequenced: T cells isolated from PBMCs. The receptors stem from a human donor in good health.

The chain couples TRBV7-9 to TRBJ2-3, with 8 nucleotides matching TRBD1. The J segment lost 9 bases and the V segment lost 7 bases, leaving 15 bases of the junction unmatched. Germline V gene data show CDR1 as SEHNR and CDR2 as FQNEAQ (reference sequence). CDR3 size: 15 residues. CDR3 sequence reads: CASIHLGQADRTQYF. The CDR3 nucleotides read TGTGCCAGCATCCATTTGGGACAGGCCGACAGAACGCAGTATTTT.

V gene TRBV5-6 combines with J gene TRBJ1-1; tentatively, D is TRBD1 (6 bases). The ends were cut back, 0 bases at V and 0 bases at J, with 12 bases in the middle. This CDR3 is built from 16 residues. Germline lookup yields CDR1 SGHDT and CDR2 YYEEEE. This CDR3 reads CASSLGPGVVNTEAFF. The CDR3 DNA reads TGTGCCAGCAGCTTGGGGCCAGGGGTAGTGAACACTGAAGCTTTCTTT. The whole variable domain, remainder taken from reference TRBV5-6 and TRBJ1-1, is DAGVTQSPTHLIKTRGQQVTLRCSPKSGHDTVSWYQQALGQGPQFIFQYYEEEERQRGNFPDRFSGHQFPNYSSELNVNALLLGDSALYLCASSLGPGVVNTEAFFGQGTRLTVV.

CDR3 region: CASSDEFPGLAEAFF. The CDR3 DNA reads TGCGCCAGCAGTGATGAGTTCCCGGGGTTGGCTGAAGCTTTCTTT. The chain couples TRBV10-1 to TRBJ1-1; D is undetermined. CDR3 length: 15 residues. Trimming took 3 bases from V and 6 from J, leaving 17 bases between them. The germline gives CDR1 WNHNN, CDR2 SYGVQD (reference sequence).

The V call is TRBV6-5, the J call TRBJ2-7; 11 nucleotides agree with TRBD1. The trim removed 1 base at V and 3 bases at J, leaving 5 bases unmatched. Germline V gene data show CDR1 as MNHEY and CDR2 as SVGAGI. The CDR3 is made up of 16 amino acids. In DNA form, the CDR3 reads TGTGCCAGCAGTTACTTCGGGACAGGGGGAAACTACGAGCAGTACTTC. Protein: CASSYFGTGGNYEQYF.

CDR3 coding DNA: TGTGCCAGCAGCTTGGCCGGGGGGCGGGAGTACGAGCAGTACTTC. Amino acids: CASSLAGGREYEQYF. The chain joins TRBV5-4 to TRBJ2-7, with D perhaps matching TRBD2 (7 bases). Deletions cut 0 bases from V and 4 bases from J, with 14 bases between. Germline V gene sequence: CDR1 SGHNT, CDR2 YYREEE (reference sequence). This CDR3 has 15 residues.

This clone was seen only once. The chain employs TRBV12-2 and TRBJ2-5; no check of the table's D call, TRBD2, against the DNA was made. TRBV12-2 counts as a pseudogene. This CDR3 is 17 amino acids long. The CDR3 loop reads CASRLDFVTPEGETQYF. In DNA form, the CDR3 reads TGTGCAAGTCGCTTAGACTTTGTCACTCCCGAGGGCGAGACCCAGTACTTC.

The CDR3 spells CASRALAGGPVNTGELFF. CDR3 in DNA: TGTGCCAGTCGGGCTCTAGCGGGAGGGCCGGTCAACACCGGGGAGCTGTTTTTT. This chain joins TRBV6-4 and TRBJ2-2, with 12 bases matching TRBD2. The V gene end was trimmed by 9 bases and the J gene end by 2 bases; junction bases not matched to a gene: 13. The CDR3 loop spans 18 amino acids. In germline, CDR1 is MRHNA, CDR2 SNTAGT.

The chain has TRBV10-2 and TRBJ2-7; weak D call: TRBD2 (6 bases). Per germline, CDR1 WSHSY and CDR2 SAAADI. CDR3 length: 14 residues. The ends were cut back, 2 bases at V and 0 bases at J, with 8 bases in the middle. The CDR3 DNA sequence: TGCGCCAGCAGTGAGGCTAGCGACTCCTACGAGCAGTACTTC. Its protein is CASSEASDSYEQYF.

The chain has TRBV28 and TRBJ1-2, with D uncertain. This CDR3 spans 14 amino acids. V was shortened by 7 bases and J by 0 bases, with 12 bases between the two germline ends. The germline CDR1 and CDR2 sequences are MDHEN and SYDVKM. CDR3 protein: CASTVAVTNYGYTF. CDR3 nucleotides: TGTGCCAGCACCGTGGCCGTCACTAACTATGGCTACACCTTC.

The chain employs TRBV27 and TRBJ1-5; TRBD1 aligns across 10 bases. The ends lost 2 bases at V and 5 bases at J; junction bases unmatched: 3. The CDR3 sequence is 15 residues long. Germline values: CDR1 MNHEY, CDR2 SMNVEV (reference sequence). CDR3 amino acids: CASSLSGTGDQPQHF. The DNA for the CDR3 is TGTGCCAGCAGTTTAAGCGGGACAGGGGATCAGCCCCAGCATTTT.

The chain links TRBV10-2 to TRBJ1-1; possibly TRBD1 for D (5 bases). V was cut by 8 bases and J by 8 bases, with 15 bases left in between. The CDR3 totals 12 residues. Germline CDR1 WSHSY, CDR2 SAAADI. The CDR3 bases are TGCGCCAGCGGGGCGGGGCACCCGGAAGCTTTCTTT. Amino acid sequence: CASGAGHPEAFF.

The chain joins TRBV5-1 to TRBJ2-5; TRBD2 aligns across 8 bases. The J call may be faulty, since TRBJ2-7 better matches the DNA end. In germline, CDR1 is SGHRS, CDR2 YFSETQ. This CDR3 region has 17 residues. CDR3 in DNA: TGCGCCAGCAGCTTGGGGGTCGTTGCGGGAGGAGGAAACGAGCAGTACTTC. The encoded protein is CASSLGVVAGGGNEQYF.

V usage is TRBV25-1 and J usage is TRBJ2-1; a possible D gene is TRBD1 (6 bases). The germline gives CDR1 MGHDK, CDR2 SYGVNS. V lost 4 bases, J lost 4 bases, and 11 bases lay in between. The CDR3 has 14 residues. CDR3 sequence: CASSVGDKYNEQFF. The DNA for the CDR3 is TGTGCCAGCAGTGTTGGGGACAAGTACAATGAGCAGTTCTTC.

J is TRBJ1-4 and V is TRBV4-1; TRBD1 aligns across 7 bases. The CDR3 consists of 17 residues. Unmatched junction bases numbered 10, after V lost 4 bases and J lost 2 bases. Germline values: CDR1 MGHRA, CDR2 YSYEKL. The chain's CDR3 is CASSPRDSGSTNEKLFF. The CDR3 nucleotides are TGCGCCAGCAGCCCTCGGGACAGTGGATCGACTAATGAAAAACTGTTTTTT.

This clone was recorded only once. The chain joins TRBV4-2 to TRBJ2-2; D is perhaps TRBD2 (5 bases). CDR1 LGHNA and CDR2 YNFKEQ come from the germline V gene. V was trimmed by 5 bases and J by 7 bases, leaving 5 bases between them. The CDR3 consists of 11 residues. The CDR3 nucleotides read TGTGCCAGCAGCGAGGGCGGGGAGCTGTTTTTT. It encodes CASSEGGELFF.

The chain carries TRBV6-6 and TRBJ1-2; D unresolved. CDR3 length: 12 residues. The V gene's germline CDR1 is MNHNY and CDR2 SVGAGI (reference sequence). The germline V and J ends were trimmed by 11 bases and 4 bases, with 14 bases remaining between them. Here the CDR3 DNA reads TGTGCCGCTTCGCTACCGGGCTATGGCTACACCTTC. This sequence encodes CAASLPGYGYTF.

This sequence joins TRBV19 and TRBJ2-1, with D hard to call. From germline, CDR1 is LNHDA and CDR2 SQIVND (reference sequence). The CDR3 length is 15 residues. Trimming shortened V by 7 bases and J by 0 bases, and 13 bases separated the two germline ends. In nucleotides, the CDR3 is TGTGCCAGTACCCCGGTACACAGCTCCTACAATGAGCAGTTCTTC. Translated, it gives CASTPVHSSYNEQFF.

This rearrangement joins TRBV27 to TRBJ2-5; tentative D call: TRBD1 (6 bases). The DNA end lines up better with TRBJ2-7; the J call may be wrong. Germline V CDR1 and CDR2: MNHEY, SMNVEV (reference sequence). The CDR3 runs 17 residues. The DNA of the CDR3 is TGTGCCAGCAGTATGAGGTTGGACCAGGGGACCTCCTACGAGCAGTACTTC. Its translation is CASSMRLDQGTSYEQYF.

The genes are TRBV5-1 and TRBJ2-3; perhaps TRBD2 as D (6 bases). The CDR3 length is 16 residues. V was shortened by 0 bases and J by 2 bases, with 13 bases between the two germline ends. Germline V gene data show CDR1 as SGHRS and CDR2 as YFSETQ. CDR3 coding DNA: TGCGCCAGCAGCTTGGGCGGTAGCGGATACACAGATACGCAGTATTTT. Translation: CASSLGGSGYTDTQYF.

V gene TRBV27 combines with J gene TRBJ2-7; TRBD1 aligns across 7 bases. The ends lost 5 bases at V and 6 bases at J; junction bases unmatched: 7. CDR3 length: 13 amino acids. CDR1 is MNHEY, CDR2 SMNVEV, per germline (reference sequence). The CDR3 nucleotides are TGTGCCAGCAGTGTAACACAGGGGATCGAGCAGTACTTC. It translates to CASSVTQGIEQYF.

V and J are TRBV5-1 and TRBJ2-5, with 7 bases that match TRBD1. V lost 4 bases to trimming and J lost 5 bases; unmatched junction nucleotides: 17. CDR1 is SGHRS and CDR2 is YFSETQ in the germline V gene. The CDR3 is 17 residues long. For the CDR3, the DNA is TGCGCCAGCAGCCCCTTACCAGTTCAGGGGGTGAGGGAGACCCAGTACTTC. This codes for CASSPLPVQGVRETQYF.

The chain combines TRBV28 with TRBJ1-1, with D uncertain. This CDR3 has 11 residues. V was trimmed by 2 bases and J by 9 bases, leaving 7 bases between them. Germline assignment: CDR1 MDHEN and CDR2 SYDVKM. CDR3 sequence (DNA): TGTGCCAGCAGTTTAGTGTCTCAAGCTTTCTTT. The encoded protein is CASSLVSQAFF.

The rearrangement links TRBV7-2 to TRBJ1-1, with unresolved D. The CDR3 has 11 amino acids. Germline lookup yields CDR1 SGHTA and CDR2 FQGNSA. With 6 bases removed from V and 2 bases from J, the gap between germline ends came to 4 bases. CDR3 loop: CASRINTEAFF. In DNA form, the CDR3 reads TGTGCCAGCAGAATAAACACTGAAGCTTTCTTT.

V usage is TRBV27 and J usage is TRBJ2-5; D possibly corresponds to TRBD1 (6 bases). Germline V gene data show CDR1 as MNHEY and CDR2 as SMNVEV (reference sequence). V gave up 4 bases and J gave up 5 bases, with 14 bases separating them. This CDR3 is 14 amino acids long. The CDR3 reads CASSSYRDRETQYF. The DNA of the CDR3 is TGTGCCAGCAGTTCATACAGGGATCGCGAGACCCAGTACTTC.

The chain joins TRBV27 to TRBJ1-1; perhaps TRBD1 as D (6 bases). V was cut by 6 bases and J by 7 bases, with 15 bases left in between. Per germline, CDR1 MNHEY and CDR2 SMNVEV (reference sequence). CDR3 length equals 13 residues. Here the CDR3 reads CASRRKGGNEAFF. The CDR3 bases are TGTGCCAGCAGGCGAAAGGGGGGGAATGAAGCTTTCTTT.

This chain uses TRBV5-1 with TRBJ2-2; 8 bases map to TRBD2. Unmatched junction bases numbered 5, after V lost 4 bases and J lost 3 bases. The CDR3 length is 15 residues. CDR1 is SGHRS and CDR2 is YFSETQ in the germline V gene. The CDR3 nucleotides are TGCGCCAGCAGCGGCGGGACTAGTTACACCGGGGAGCTGTTTTTT. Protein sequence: CASSGGTSYTGELFF.

CDR3 in amino acids: CASSNNFGTARETQYF. In DNA form, the CDR3 reads TGTGCCAGCAGCAACAACTTCGGGACAGCTAGGGAGACCCAGTACTTC. The chain uses TRBV21-1 and TRBJ2-5; the table gives TRBD1 as D, unverified against the DNA. TRBV21-1 is flagged as a pseudogene. The CDR3 runs 16 residues.

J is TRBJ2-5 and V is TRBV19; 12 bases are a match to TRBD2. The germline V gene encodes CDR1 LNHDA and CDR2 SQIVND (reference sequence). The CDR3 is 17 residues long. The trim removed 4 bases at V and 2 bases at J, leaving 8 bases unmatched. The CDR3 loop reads CASSTLPGLAGQETQYF. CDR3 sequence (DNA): TGTGCCAGTAGTACCCTCCCGGGACTAGCGGGTCAAGAGACCCAGTACTTC.

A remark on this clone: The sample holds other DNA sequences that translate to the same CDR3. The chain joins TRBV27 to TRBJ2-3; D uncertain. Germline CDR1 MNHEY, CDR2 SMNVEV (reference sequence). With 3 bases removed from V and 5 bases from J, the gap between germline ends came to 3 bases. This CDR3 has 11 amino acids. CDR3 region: CASSFKDTQYF. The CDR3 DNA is TGTGCCAGCAGTTTTAAAGATACGCAGTATTTT.